The entry below describes one TCR beta chain. Its antigen is not known. The length of the CDR3 is 15 residues. Germline V CDR1 and CDR2: LNHDA, SQIVND (reference sequence). V was clipped by 6 bases and J by 1 base, with 15 bases between them. Method: immunoSEQ multiplex PCR; TCRdb's copy keeps in-frame clones and lacks some. The sample lists under 130,000 clones; around 94% were seen once. This sample was included in a study of T cell responses to AZD1222 COVID-19 vaccine. Findings and caveats of the study: Repertoire collection took place solely once the T cell response had peaked.

The chain joins TRBV19 to TRBJ1-1; TRBD1 is a possible D gene (5 bases). Source: peripheral blood, taken on day 0 of AZD1222 vaccination. The TCR originated in an adult in good health. In DNA form, the CDR3 reads TGTGCCAGTAGCCCCGGGGGACGGGGGAACACTGAAGCTTTCTTT. This translates into CASSPGGRGNTEAFF.